In this sample, the clone carrying this TCR beta chain turned up a few times. Antigen: not known. This entry is derived from a study of T-cell reconstitution after alpha-beta-depleted transplantation in children. Study-level findings and limits: Alpha-beta T cells about two months after transplant reportedly derived from several hundred expanded graft clones. Counts and diversity of T cells one year after transplant came mostly from newly produced T cells.

Molecular barcoding with unique molecular identifiers was used for the TCRbeta library. From the PCR reads, TCRdb called clonotypes with MiXCR, one entry per CDR3 protein. The sample carries more than 500,000 distinct CDR3 sequences, roughly 11% recorded once. The CDR3 length is 15 residues. CDR1 SGHNT and CDR2 YYREEE come from the germline V gene (reference sequence). The V and J ends lost 4 bases and 2 bases respectively, with 15 bases between them. This TCR came from a female patient younger than 10 who had a stem cell transplant for aplastic anemia, so the T cells may come from the graft donor. J is TRBJ1-1 and V is TRBV5-4, with D maybe TRBD1 (5 bases). This specimen was PBMCs, mostly from graft donor cells, taken 180 days after TCRalphabeta/CD19-depleted stem cell transplant. This CDR3 reads CASSPAGRINTEAFF. In nucleotides, the CDR3 is TGTGCCAGCAGCCCCGCAGGGCGTATCAACACTGAAGCTTTCTTT. Full variable domain (remainder filled in from reference TRBV5-4 and TRBJ1-1): ETGVTQSPTHLIKTRGQQVTLRCSSQSGHNTVSWYQQALGQGPQFIFQYYREEENGRGNFPPRFSGLQFPNYSSELNVNALELDDSALYLCASSPAGRINTEAFFGQGTRLTVV.